This T cell receptor beta chain was documented in a study of cytomegalovirus exposure and HLA in healthy donors. The PCR contained 60 Vbeta and 13 Jbeta primers. TCRdb's table, derived via immunoSEQ multiplex PCR, lists solely in-frame clones and lacks some. This sample has over 150,000 clones, with around 79% found just once. Germline V CDR1 and CDR2: MDHEN, SYDVKM. The CDR3 length is 18 residues. V lost 6 bases, J lost 6 bases, and 18 bases stayed unmatched. This sequence was found in a man in his forties in good health and CMV-seronegative. This rearrangement joins TRBV28 to TRBJ1-5; 9 bases match TRBD1. Sequenced material: PBMCs. In DNA, the CDR3 is TGTGCCAGCAGGGGGGTATGGACAGGGGACAATAGGGGTCAGCCCCAGCATTTT. Protein: CASRGVWTGDNRGQPQHF.